This T cell receptor beta chain derives from a study of glioma-infiltrating T cells. The CDR3 length is 14 residues. Germline values: CDR1 SGHTA, CDR2 FQGNSA. Trimming shortened V by 5 bases and J by 10 bases, and 15 bases separated the two germline ends. Whole-study findings and limits: Above-expected tissue-blood divergence occurred in all gliomas, most in low-grade ones.

Using RNA template, CDR3s of TCR alpha and beta were amplified with iRepertoire arm-PCR. Input was about 100-450 ng of tissue mRNA or PBMC total RNA. Each CDR3 protein gets one entry after TCRdb re-called the multiplex PCR reads with MiXCR. Of some 22,000 distinct CDR3 sequences in the sample, under 30% were seen once. As for this clonotype: Its matching antigen is unknown. The conserved closing phenylalanine or tryptophan is absent in this CDR3, likely reflecting a read error.

The TCR was taken from a human donor with low-grade glioma or glioblastoma, undergoing nonglioma brain surgery, or in good health (not recorded which). The specimen was glioma tissue, nonneoplastic brain tissue, or PBMCs (not recorded which). The chain uses TRBV7-2 and TRBJ1-6; a weak D match, TRBD1 (5 bases). CDR3 in DNA: TGTGCCAGCAGCATTGGGACCGCCAGCTCACCCCTCCACTGT. This sequence encodes CASSIGTASSPLHC.